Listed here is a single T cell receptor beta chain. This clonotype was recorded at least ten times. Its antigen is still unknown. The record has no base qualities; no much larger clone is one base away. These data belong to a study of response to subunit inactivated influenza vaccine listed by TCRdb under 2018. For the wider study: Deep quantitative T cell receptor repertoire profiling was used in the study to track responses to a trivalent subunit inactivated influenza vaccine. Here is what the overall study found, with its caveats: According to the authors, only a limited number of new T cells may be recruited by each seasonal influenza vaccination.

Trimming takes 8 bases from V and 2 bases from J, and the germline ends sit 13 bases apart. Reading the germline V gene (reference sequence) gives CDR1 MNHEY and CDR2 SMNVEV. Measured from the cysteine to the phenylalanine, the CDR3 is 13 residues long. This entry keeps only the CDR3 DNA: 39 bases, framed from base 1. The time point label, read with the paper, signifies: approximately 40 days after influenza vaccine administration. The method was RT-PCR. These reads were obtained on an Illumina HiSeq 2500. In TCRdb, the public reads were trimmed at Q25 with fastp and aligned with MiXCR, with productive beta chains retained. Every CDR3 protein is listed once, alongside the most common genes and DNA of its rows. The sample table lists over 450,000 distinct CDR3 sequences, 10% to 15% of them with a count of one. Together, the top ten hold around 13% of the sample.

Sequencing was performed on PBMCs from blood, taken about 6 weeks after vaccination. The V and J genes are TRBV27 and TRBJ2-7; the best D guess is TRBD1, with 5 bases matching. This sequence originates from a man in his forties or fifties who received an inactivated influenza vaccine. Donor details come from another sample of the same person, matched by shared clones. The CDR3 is CASSLTGPYEQYF. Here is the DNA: TGTGCCAGCTCCCTCACAGGCCCCTACGAGCAGTACTTC.